This T cell receptor beta chain is drawn from a study of blood T cell repertoires in COVID-19. Study-level information: Whether acute or convalescent, the COVID-19 samples came from the United States, Italy and Spain. T cells, B-cell-depleted T cells, or PBMCs supplied cDNA or gDNA.

In the study's own analysis: For nucleated cells, counts were estimated from reference gene primer amplification. Method: immunoSEQ multiplex PCR; TCRdb's copy keeps in-frame clones and lacks some. The V and J calls and clone size are taken from that table; D and trimming were inferred from the DNA. Among just over 150,000 clones, roughly 88% were seen once, and the ten largest hold over 8%. Specimen: peripheral blood. The receptor's source is a woman between 50 and 59 years old with acute or convalescent COVID-19.

The CDR3 bases are TGTGCCAGCAGCTCCGGACAGGGCCATGGGCAGCCCCAGCATTTT. Its translation is CASSSGQGHGQPQHF. The chain combines TRBV7-2 with TRBJ1-5; 8 bases are shared with TRBD1. Per germline, CDR1 SGHTA and CDR2 FQGNSA. This CDR3 spans 15 amino acids. V trimming: 4 bases; J trimming: 7 bases; junction bases outside the gene matches: 9.